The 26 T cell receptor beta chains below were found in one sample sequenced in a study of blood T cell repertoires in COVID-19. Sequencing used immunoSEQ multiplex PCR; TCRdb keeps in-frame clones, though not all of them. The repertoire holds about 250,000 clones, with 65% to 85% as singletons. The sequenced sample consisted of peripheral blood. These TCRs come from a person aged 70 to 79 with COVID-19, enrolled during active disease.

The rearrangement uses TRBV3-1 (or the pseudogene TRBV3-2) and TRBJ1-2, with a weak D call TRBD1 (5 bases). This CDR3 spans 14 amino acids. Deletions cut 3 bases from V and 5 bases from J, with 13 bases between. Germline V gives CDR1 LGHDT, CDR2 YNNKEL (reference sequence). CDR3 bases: TGTGCCAGCAGCCACGGGGGGACTCCATATGGCTACACCTTC. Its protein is CASSHGGTPYGYTF.

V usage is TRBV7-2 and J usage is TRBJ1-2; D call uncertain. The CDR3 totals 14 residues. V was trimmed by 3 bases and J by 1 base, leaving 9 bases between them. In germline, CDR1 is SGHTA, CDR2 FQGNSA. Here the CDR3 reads CASSFAHNNYGYTF. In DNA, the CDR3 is TGTGCCAGCAGCTTCGCCCACAATAACTATGGCTACACCTTC.

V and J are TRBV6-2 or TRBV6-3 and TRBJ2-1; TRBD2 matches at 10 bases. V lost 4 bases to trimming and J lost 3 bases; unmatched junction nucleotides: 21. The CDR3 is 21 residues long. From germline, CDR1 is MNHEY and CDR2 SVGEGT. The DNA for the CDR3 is TGTGCCAGCAGTTCTCAAAGGACTAGCGGAGATAAGGGAGGGCTCTACAATGAGCAGTTCTTC. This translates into CASSSQRTSGDKGGLYNEQFF.

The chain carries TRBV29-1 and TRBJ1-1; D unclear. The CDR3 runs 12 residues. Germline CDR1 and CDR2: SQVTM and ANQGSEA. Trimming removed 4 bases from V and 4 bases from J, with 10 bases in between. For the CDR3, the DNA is TGCAGCGTTGTTGGTCGGGGCACTGAAGCTTTCTTT. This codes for CSVVGRGTEAFF.

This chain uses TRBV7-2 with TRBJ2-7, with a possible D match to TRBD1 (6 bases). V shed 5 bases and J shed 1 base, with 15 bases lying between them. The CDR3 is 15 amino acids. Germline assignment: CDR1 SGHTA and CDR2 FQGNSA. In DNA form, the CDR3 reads TGTGCCAGCAGCACCCTGACAGGAACTTCCTACGAGCAGTACTTC. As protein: CASSTLTGTSYEQYF. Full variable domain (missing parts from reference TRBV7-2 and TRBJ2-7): GAGVSQSPSNKVTEKGKDVELRCDPISGHTALYWYRQSLGQGLEFLIYFQGNSAPDKSGLPSDRFSAERTGGSVSTLTIQRTQQEDSAVYLCASSTLTGTSYEQYFGPGTRLTVT.

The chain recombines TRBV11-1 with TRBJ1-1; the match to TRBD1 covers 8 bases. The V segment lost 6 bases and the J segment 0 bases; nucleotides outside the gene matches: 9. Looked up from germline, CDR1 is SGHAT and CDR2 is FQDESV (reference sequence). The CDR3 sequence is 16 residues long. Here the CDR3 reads CASSYRGRGMNTEAFF. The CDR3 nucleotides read TGTGCCAGCAGTTACAGGGGGAGGGGAATGAACACTGAAGCTTTCTTT.

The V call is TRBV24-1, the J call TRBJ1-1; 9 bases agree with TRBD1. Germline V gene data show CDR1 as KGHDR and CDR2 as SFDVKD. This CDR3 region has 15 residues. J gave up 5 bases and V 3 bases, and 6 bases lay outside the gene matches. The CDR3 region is CATSDPGQGTTEAFF. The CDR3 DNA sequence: TGTGCCACCAGTGATCCAGGACAGGGGACGACTGAAGCTTTCTTT.

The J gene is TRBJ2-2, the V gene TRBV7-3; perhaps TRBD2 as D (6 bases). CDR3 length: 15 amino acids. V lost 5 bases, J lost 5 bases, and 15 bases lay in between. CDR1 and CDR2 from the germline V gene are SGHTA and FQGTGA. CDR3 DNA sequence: TGTGCCAGCAGCACACCCGGGGGTGGGACCGGGGAGCTGTTTTTT. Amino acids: CASSTPGGGTGELFF.

The CDR3 nucleotides are TGTGCCAGCTCACCTCTAGCGGGGGGAGAGTTCACAGATACGCAGTATTTT. Residues: CASSPLAGGEFTDTQYF. This chain joins TRBV18 and TRBJ2-3, with 11 nucleotides matching TRBD2. The CDR3 loop spans 17 amino acids. Germline assignment: CDR1 KGHSH and CDR2 LQKENI. The ends lost 3 bases at V and 2 bases at J; junction bases unmatched: 7.

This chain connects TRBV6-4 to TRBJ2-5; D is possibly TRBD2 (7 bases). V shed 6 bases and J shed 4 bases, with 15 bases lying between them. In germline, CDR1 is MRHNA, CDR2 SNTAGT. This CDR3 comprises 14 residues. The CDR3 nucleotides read TGTGCCAGCAGCCTGGGGGGGGCCCGAGAGACCCAGTACTTC. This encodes CASSLGGARETQYF.

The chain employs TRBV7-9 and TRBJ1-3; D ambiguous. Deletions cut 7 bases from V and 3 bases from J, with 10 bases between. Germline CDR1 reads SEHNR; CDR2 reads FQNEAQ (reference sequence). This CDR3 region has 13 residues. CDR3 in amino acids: CASKGGDGNTIYF. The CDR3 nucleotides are TGTGCCAGCAAAGGCGGTGATGGAAACACCATATATTTT.

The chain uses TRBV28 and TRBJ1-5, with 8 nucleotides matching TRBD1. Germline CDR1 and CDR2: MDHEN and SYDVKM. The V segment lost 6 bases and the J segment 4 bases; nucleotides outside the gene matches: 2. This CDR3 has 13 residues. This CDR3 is CASRQGGNQPQHF. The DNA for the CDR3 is TGTGCCAGCAGACAGGGGGGGAATCAGCCCCAGCATTTT.

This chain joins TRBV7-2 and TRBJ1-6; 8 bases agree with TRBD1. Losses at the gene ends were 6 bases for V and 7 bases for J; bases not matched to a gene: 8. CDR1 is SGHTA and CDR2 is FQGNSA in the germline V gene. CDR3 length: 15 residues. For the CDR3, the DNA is TGTGCCAGCAGTCTCCCGACAGGGGAAAATTCACCCCTCCACTTT. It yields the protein CASSLPTGENSPLHF.

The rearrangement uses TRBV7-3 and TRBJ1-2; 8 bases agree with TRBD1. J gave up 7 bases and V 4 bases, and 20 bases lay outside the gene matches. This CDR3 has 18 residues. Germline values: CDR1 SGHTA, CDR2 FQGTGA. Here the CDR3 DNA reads TGTGCCAGCAGCTCCCAACCCGGGACAGGTCAGAGGTTCCGTGGCTACACCTTC. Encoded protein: CASSSQPGTGQRFRGYTF.

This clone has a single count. CDR3 region: CASSLSAGAPDEQFF. CDR3 coding DNA: TGTGCCAGCAGCTTAAGTGCTGGAGCGCCCGATGAGCAGTTCTTC. The chain links TRBV7-3 to TRBJ2-1; D remains unclear. With 1 base removed from V and 8 bases from J, the gap between germline ends came to 15 bases. The length of the CDR3 is 15 residues. Germline CDR1 reads SGHTA; CDR2 reads FQGTGA.

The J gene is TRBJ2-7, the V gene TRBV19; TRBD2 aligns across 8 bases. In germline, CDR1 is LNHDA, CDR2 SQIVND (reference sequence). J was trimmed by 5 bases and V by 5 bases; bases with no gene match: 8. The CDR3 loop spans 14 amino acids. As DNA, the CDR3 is TGTGCCAGTAGTCGAGCGGGAGTTAGAAACGAGCAGTACTTC. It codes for CASSRAGVRNEQYF.

CDR3 in DNA: TGCGCCAGCAGTCCCTCCAAGCGGGAGTTTTGCGAGCAGTACTTC. The encoded protein is CASSPSKREFCEQYF. The chain recombines TRBV10-1 with TRBJ2-7, with 8 bases matching TRBD2. Germline V lookup: CDR1 WNHNN, CDR2 SYGVQD (reference sequence). The CDR3 extends over 15 amino acids. The ends lost 5 bases at V and 6 bases at J; junction bases unmatched: 12.

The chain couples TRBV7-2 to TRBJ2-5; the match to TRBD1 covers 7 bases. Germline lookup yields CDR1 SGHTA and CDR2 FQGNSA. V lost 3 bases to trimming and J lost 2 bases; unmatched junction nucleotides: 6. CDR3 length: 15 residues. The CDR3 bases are TGTGCCAGCAGCTTTTCAGACAGGGCTCAAGAGACCCAGTACTTC. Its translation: CASSFSDRAQETQYF.

The DNA of the CDR3 is TGCGCCAGCGGGGACGTCACAGGGGTGTCCGGGGAGCTGTTTTTT. This encodes CASGDVTGVSGELFF. The gene calls are TRBV5-1 and TRBJ2-2, with 7 bases lining up with TRBD1. V was pared by 7 bases and J by 6 bases, with 12 bases of the junction left unmatched. This CDR3 region has 15 residues. The germline V gene has CDR1 SGHRS and CDR2 YFSETQ. Filled out from reference TRBV5-1 and TRBJ2-2, the complete variable domain reads KAGVTQTPRYLIKTRGQQVTLSCSPISGHRSVSWYQQTPGQGLQFLFEYFSETQRNKGNFPGRFSGRQFSNSRSEMNVSTLELGDSALYLCASGDVTGVSGELFFGEGSRLTVL.

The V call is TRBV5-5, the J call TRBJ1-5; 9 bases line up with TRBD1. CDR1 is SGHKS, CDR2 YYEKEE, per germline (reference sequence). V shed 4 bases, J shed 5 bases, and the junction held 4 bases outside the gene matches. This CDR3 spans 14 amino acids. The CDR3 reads CASSPGQGDQPQHF. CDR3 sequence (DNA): TGTGCCAGCAGCCCGGGACAGGGCGATCAGCCCCAGCATTTT.

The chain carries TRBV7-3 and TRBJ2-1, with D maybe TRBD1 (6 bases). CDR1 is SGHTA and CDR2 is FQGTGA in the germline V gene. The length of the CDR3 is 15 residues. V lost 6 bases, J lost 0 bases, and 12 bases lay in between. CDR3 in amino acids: CASRSGTSSYNEQFF. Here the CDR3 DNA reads TGTGCCAGCAGGTCCGGGACAAGCTCCTACAATGAGCAGTTCTTC.

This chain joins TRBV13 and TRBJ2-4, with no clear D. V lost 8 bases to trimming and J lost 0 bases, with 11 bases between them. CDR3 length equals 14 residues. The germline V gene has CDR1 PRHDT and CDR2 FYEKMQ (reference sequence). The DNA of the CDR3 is TGTGCCAGCGCCAACCGACTAGCCAAAAACATTCAGTACTTC. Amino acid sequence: CASANRLAKNIQYF.

CDR3 sequence reads: CAWNRDSVQPQHF. Here the CDR3 DNA reads TGTGCCTGGAATCGGGACAGCGTTCAGCCCCAGCATTTT. The chain joins TRBV30 to TRBJ1-5; 7 bases agree with TRBD1. The CDR3 spans 13 residues. J gave up 6 bases and V 4 bases, and 6 bases lay outside the gene matches. Per the germline V gene, CDR1 is GTSNPN and CDR2 is SVGIG (reference sequence).

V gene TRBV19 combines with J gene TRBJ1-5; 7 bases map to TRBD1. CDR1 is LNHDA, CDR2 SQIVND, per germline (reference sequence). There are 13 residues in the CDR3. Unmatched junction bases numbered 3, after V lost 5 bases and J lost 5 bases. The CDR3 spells CASSFTGDQPQHF. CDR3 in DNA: TGTGCCAGTAGTTTCACAGGGGATCAGCCCCAGCATTTT.

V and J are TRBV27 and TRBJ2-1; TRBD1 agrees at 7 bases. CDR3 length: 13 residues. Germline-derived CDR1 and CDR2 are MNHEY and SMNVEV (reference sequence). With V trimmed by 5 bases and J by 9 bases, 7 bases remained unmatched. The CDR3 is CASSMDRTVEQFF. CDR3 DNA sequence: TGTGCCAGCAGTATGGACAGGACCGTTGAGCAGTTCTTC.

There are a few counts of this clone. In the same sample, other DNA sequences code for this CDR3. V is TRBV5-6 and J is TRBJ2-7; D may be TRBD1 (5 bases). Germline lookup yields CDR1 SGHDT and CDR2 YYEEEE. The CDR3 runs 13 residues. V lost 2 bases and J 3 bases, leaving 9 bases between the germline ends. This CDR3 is CASSLVDSYEQYF. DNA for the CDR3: TGTGCCAGCAGCTTAGTAGACAGCTACGAGCAGTACTTC.